A selection of T cell receptor beta chains follows, all from one sample in a study of cytomegalovirus exposure and HLA in healthy donors. The assay was immunoSEQ multiplex PCR, and TCRdb's table has in-frame clones only and misses some. In the table there are around 150,000 clones, 79% of which are singletons. Sequenced: PBMCs. The receptor source for this set is a human donor in good health. CDR3s include the opening cysteine and the closing phenylalanine or tryptophan. Some rows mark clone size as missing; the rest say once, few, many or name a class of expanded clone.

cdr3_aa: CAISDERGDETQYF; v_call: TRBV10-3; j_call: TRBJ2-5; clone_size: .
cdr3_aa: CASSPDRGSNTIYF; v_call: TRBV5-4; j_call: TRBJ1-3; clone_size: .
cdr3_aa: CASSILAGLYAEAFF; v_call: TRBV19; j_call: TRBJ1-1; clone_size: .
cdr3_aa: CASSQTGGELFF; v_call: TRBV18; j_call: TRBJ2-2; clone_size: .
cdr3_aa: CATSRVIAGGGELFF; v_call: TRBV15; j_call: TRBJ2-2; clone_size: .
cdr3_aa: CASSLEWDRSYEQYF; v_call: TRBV5-1; j_call: TRBJ2-7; clone_size: once
cdr3_aa: CASSAGGQETQYF; v_call: TRBV2; j_call: TRBJ2-5; clone_size: .
cdr3_aa: CASSVAATSTDTQYF; v_call: TRBV6-4; j_call: TRBJ2-3; clone_size: .
cdr3_aa: CASSHSERRVYNSPLHF; v_call: TRBV21-1; j_call: TRBJ1-6; clone_size: once
cdr3_aa: CASSFSKTGSIGAFF; v_call: TRBV13; j_call: TRBJ1-1; clone_size: .
cdr3_aa: CASSDNRGQETQYF; v_call: TRBV10-1; j_call: TRBJ2-5; clone_size: .
cdr3_aa: CASTPGSPYEQYF; v_call: TRBV6-5; j_call: TRBJ2-7; clone_size: .
cdr3_aa: CASSVGAGSSYEQYF; v_call: TRBV9; j_call: TRBJ2-7; clone_size: .
cdr3_aa: CASSYRGTNTGELFF; v_call: TRBV6-5; j_call: TRBJ2-2; clone_size: .
cdr3_aa: CASSVRTEDSPLHF; v_call: TRBV2; j_call: TRBJ1-6; clone_size: .
cdr3_aa: CASSEGTGIVFF; v_call: TRBV6-4; j_call: TRBJ1-1; clone_size: .
cdr3_aa: CASSPITSTDTQYF; v_call: TRBV7-9; j_call: TRBJ2-3; clone_size: .
cdr3_aa: CASSIGTGTYQPQHF; v_call: TRBV19; j_call: TRBJ1-5; clone_size: .
cdr3_aa: CASSLGGMIGTEAFF; v_call: TRBV7-9; j_call: TRBJ1-1; clone_size: .
cdr3_aa: CASSTTMGLRTYEQYF; v_call: TRBV19; j_call: TRBJ2-7; clone_size: .
cdr3_aa: CASSPRSGGAFNTQYF; v_call: TRBV6-4; j_call: TRBJ2-3; clone_size: once